This TCR beta chain was obtained from a study of blood T cell repertoires in COVID-19. Unmatched junction bases numbered 5, after V lost 5 bases and J lost 2 bases. The CDR3 has 14 amino acids. Germline CDR1 is SGDLS and CDR2 is YYNGEE. Followed longitudinally, the Seattle patients had been enrolled during active infection. Using immunoSEQ multiplex PCR, the repertoire was profiled, and TCRdb retains in-frame clones only, with some absent. The sample records about 210,000 clones, about 81% being singletons. Sample: peripheral blood. The sequence derives from a woman aged 65 to 85 with COVID-19, enrolled during active disease. The chain uses TRBV9 and TRBJ1-2, with TRBD1 matching over 8 bases. The CDR3 DNA reads as TGTGCCAGCAGTCCGGGACAGGAAAACTATGGCTACACCTTC. Its translation: CASSPGQENYGYTF.